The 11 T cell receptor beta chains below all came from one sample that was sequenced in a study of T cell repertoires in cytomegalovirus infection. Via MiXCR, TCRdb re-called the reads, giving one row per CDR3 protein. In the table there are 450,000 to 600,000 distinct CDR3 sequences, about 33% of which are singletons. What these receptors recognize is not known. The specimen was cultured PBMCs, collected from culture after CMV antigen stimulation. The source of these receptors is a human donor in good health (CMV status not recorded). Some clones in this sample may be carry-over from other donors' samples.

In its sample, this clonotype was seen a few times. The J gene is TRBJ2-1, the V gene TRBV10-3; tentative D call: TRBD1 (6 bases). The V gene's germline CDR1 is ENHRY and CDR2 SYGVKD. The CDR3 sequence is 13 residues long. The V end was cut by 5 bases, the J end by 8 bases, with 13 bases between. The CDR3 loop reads CAISTQGSDEQFF. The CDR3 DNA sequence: TGTGCCATCAGTACACAGGGAAGTGATGAGCAGTTCTTC.

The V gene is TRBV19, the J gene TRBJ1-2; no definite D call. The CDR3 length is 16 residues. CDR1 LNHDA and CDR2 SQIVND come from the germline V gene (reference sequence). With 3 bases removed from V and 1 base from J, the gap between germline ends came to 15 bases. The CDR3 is CASSILSSGNNYGYTF. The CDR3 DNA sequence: TGTGCCAGTAGTATTCTATCCTCTGGGAATAACTATGGCTACACCTTC.

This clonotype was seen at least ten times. The CDR3 nucleotides are TGTGCCAGCAGTCAAGGGACAGACTACGAGCAGTACGTC. Translated, it gives CASSQGTDYEQYV. The rearrangement uses TRBV7-2 and TRBJ2-7; TRBD1 agrees at 7 bases. With V trimmed by 6 bases and J by 3 bases, 5 bases remained unmatched. The CDR3 loop spans 13 amino acids. Germline V lookup: CDR1 SGHTA, CDR2 FQGNSA.

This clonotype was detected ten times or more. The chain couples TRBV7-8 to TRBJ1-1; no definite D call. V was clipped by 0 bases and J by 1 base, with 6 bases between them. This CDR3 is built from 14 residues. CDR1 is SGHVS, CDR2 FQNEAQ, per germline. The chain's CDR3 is CASSLAWENTEAFF. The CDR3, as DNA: TGTGCCAGCAGCTTAGCCTGGGAGAACACTGAAGCTTTCTTT.

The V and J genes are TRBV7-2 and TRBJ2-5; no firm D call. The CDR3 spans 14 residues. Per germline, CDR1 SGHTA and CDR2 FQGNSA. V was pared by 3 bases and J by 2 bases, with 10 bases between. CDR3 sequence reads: CASSLIFIQETQYF. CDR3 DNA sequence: TGTGCCAGCAGCTTGATCTTCATACAAGAGACCCAGTACTTC. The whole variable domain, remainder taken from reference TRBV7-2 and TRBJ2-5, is GAGVSQSPSNKVTEKGKDVELRCDPISGHTALYWYRQSLGQGLEFLIYFQGNSAPDKSGLPSDRFSAERTGGSVSTLTIQRTQQEDSAVYLCASSLIFIQETQYFGPGTRLLVL.

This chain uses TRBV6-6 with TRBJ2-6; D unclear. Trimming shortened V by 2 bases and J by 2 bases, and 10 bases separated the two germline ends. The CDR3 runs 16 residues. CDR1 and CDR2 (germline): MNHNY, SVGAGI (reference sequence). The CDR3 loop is CASSYPGTPGANVLTF. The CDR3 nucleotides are TGTGCCAGCAGTTACCCCGGAACCCCTGGGGCCAACGTCCTGACTTTC.

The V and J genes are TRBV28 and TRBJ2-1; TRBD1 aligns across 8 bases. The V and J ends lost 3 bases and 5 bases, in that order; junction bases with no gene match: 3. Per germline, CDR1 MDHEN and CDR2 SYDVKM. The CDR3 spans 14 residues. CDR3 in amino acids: CASSFDRGHNEQFF. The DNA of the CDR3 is TGTGCCAGCAGTTTCGACAGGGGCCACAATGAGCAGTTCTTC.

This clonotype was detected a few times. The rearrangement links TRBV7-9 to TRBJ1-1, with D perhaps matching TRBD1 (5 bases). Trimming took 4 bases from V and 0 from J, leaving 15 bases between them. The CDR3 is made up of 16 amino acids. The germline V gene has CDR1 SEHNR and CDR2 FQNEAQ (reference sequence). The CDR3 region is CASSSMGPQVNTEAFF. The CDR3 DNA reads TGTGCCAGCAGCTCCATGGGGCCCCAAGTGAACACTGAAGCTTTCTTT.

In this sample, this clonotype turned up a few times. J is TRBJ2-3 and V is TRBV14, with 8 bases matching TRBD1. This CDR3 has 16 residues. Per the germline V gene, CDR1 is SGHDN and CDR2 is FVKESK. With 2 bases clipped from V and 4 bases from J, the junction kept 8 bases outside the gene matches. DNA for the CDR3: TGTGCCAGCAGCCAACTGGACAGGGTGGGGTCAGATACGCAGTATTTT. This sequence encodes CASSQLDRVGSDTQYF.

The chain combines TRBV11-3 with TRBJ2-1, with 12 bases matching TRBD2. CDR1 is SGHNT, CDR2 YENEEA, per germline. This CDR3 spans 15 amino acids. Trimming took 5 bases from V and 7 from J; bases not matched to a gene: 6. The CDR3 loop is CASSPWTSGVNEQFF. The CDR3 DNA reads TGTGCCAGCAGCCCCTGGACTAGCGGGGTAAATGAGCAGTTCTTC.

The chain's CDR3 is CASSLKSGNEQFF. The CDR3 DNA reads TGTGCCAGCAGCTTAAAAAGCGGTAATGAGCAGTTCTTC. This chain links TRBV7-3 with TRBJ2-1, with a weak D call TRBD2 (5 bases). CDR1 SGHTA and CDR2 FQGTGA come from the germline V gene. V lost 1 base to trimming and J lost 7 bases, with 8 bases between them. CDR3 length equals 13 residues.